This T cell receptor beta chain was observed in a study of response to subunit inactivated influenza vaccine. Study findings and constraints: The study's authors posited that every seasonal influenza vaccination enlists few new T cells.

The CDR3 consists of 16 residues. The junction had 8 bases not matched to a gene; V was cut back by 2 bases and J by 3 bases. Germline V CDR1 and CDR2: SGHRS, YFSETQ. TCRdb re-called the RT-PCR reads through MiXCR, storing one row per CDR3 protein. Of hundreds of thousands of distinct CDR3 sequences listed, around a sixth are singletons. About this clonotype: Antigen specificity is unknown.

The chain links TRBV5-1 to TRBJ2-1; 7 nucleotides align to TRBD1. Sequenced material: PBMCs from blood, taken about 5 days after vaccination. This receptor was identified in a man aged 50 to 60 who received an inactivated influenza vaccine. CDR3 coding DNA: TGCGCCAGCAGCTTAGCAGGGGGTTCGGGCTACAATGAGCAGTTCTTC. Translating gives CASSLAGGSGYNEQFF.